This entry lists 21 T cell receptor beta chains sequenced from one sample in a study of T cells in localized non-small cell lung cancer. Profiled with immunoSEQ multiplex PCR; TCRdb holds only in-frame clones, not every one. In the table there are tens of thousands of clones, around 82% of which are singletons. Sequenced here: peripheral blood mononuclear cells, sampled before any cancer treatment. These receptors were collected from a man aged 35 to 69 with stage III lung adenocarcinoma.

By share, this clone counts as hyperexpanded. The chain recombines TRBV5-1 with TRBJ2-4; D perhaps matches TRBD2 (5 bases). The CDR3 is 14 residues long. Germline values: CDR1 SGHRS, CDR2 YFSETQ. V was trimmed by 0 bases and J by 2 bases, leaving 6 bases between them. CDR3 nucleotide sequence: TGCGCCAGCAGCTTGGCGGGGACCAAAAACATTCAGTACTTC. Amino acids: CASSLAGTKNIQYF. Full variable domain (outside the CDR3, taken from reference TRBV5-1 and TRBJ2-4): KAGVTQTPRYLIKTRGQQVTLSCSPISGHRSVSWYQQTPGQGLQFLFEYFSETQRNKGNFPGRFSGRQFSNSRSEMNVSTLELGDSALYLCASSLAGTKNIQYFGAGTRLSVL.

The V and J genes are TRBV19 and TRBJ1-1, with 7 bases identical to TRBD1. Looked up from germline, CDR1 is LNHDA and CDR2 is SQIVND (reference sequence). The CDR3 totals 13 residues. J was trimmed by 7 bases and V by 3 bases; bases with no gene match: 5. The CDR3 protein is CASSIGQVNEAFF. The CDR3 coding sequence is TGTGCCAGTAGTATCGGACAGGTGAATGAAGCTTTCTTT.

V and J are TRBV28 and TRBJ1-6; D is possibly TRBD1 (5 bases). The CDR3 runs 16 residues. Trimming shortened V by 1 base and J by 8 bases, and 15 bases separated the two germline ends. Germline V gives CDR1 MDHEN, CDR2 SYDVKM. CDR3 amino acids: CASSLSGGFPYSPLHF. The DNA of the CDR3 is TGTGCCAGCAGTTTATCTGGGGGGTTCCCATATTCACCCCTCCACTTT.

The rearrangement uses TRBV6-1 and TRBJ1-5, with TRBD1 matching 7 bases. Germline V gene sequence: CDR1 MNHNS, CDR2 SASEGT. The CDR3 spans 16 residues. With V trimmed by 1 base and J by 3 bases, 6 bases remained unmatched. The CDR3 loop reads CASSEDRDRANQPQHF. The CDR3 coding sequence is TGTGCCAGCAGTGAAGACCGAGACAGGGCCAATCAGCCCCAGCATTTT.

V is TRBV5-1 and J is TRBJ1-3; unclear D gene. V shed 2 bases and J shed 2 bases, with 11 bases lying between them. This CDR3 region has 15 residues. Germline CDR1 reads SGHRS; CDR2 reads YFSETQ. CDR3 sequence reads: CASSFKPDPGNTIYF. CDR3 coding DNA: TGCGCCAGCAGCTTTAAACCGGACCCTGGAAACACCATATATTTT.

The genes are TRBV4-1 and TRBJ1-1; the match to TRBD1 covers 7 bases. CDR1 and CDR2 from the germline V gene are MGHRA and YSYEKL. After removal of 4 bases from V and 0 bases from J, the junction contained 2 bases not matched to a gene. The CDR3 runs to 14 residues. CDR3 residues: CASSPDRVNTEAFF. DNA of the CDR3: TGCGCCAGCAGCCCCGACAGGGTGAACACTGAAGCTTTCTTT.

The rearrangement uses TRBV30 and TRBJ1-2; D possibly corresponds to TRBD1 (6 bases). Trimming took 5 bases from V and 4 from J, leaving 8 bases between them. CDR3 length: 11 residues. In germline, CDR1 is GTSNPN, CDR2 SVGIG (reference sequence). DNA for the CDR3: TGTGCCTGGGCAGGGGCCTATGGCTACACCTTC. Encoded protein: CAWAGAYGYTF.

This clone was counted a single time. This chain uses TRBV7-2 with TRBJ2-3; no clear D gene. V lost 5 bases and J lost 7, with 10 bases in between. From germline, CDR1 is SGHTA and CDR2 FQGNSA. CDR3 length: 12 residues. DNA of the CDR3: TGTGCCAGCAGCCGCGTCTCGAATACGCAGTATTTT. Residues: CASSRVSNTQYF.

This clone was recorded a few times. The J gene is TRBJ1-6, the V gene TRBV10-2, with TRBD1 matching over 7 bases. Trimming took 10 bases from V and 10 from J; bases not matched to a gene: 10. Germline CDR1 WSHSY, CDR2 SAAADI. This CDR3 is 13 amino acids long. The CDR3 bases are TGCGCCACTAGTCCCAGGGGGAACTCACCCCTCCACTTT. It encodes CATSPRGNSPLHF.

V usage is TRBV7-6 and J usage is TRBJ2-2; no definite D call. Trimming stripped 0 bases from V and 4 bases from J, with 6 bases between. CDR3 length: 14 residues. From germline, CDR1 is SGHVS and CDR2 FNYEAQ. This CDR3 is CASSLAQSTGELFF. The CDR3 bases are TGTGCCAGCAGCTTAGCGCAGAGCACCGGGGAGCTGTTTTTT.

The chain carries TRBV19 and TRBJ2-7, with 9 bases aligning to TRBD1. The germline CDR1 and CDR2 sequences are LNHDA and SQIVND (reference sequence). V dropped 3 bases and J dropped 2; count of bases not matched to a gene: 5. This CDR3 has 15 residues. The CDR3 loop is CASSIRTGDTYEQYF. The CDR3 DNA follows: TGTGCCAGTAGTATCAGGACAGGGGATACCTACGAGCAGTACTTC.

The count of this clone is one. The chain employs TRBV6-5 and TRBJ2-7; 9 nucleotides match TRBD2. CDR3 length equals 14 residues. After removal of 0 bases from V and 4 bases from J, the junction contained 1 base not matched to a gene. Germline V lookup: CDR1 MNHEY, CDR2 SVGAGI. In nucleotides, the CDR3 is TGTGCCAGCAGTTACTCTAGCGGGAGTTACGAGCAGTACTTC. Amino acids: CASSYSSGSYEQYF.

J is TRBJ2-1 and V is TRBV11-3; 11 bases match TRBD2. V was pared by 5 bases and J by 3 bases, with 3 bases of the junction left unmatched. The CDR3 runs to 15 residues. Germline V gene lookup returns CDR1 SGHNT and CDR2 YENEEA. CDR3 sequence: CASSRGTSGYNEQFF. Here the CDR3 DNA reads TGTGCCAGCAGCCGAGGGACTAGCGGCTACAATGAGCAGTTCTTC.

The J gene is TRBJ1-3, the V gene TRBV5-1; D uncertain. This CDR3 has 16 residues. Trimming removed 3 bases from V and 0 bases from J, with 13 bases in between. Looked up from germline, CDR1 is SGHRS and CDR2 is YFSETQ. For the CDR3, the DNA is TGCGCCAGCAGCTCCCTGGCCGCGCCCTCTGGAAACACCATATATTTT. Protein sequence: CASSSLAAPSGNTIYF.

This chain uses TRBV30 with TRBJ2-5; D gene uncertain. V dropped 0 bases and J dropped 2 bases, with 10 bases sitting between them. The CDR3 spans 14 residues. CDR1 is GTSNPN and CDR2 is SVGIG in the germline V gene (reference sequence). CDR3 in amino acids: CAWSVFLGQETQYF. For the CDR3, the DNA is TGTGCCTGGAGTGTTTTTTTGGGGCAAGAGACCCAGTACTTC.

A few counts support this clone. This chain uses TRBV6-6 with TRBJ1-5; D is uncertain. The germline V and J ends were trimmed by 8 bases and 7 bases, with 18 bases remaining between them. CDR3 length equals 14 residues. Germline loops: CDR1 MNHNY, CDR2 SVGAGI (reference sequence). In DNA, the CDR3 is TGTGCCAGCTGGGCCGGACGCGAACCCCAGCCCCAGCATTTT. Encoded protein: CASWAGREPQPQHF.

As DNA, the CDR3 is TGTGCCAGCAGCTTCGGGACAGGCAACCCCTCTGCTTTCTTT. Protein product: CASSFGTGNPSAFF. This chain links TRBV6-1 with TRBJ1-1; TRBD1 matches at 8 bases. CDR1 is MNHNS and CDR2 is SASEGT in the germline V gene. Unmatched junction bases numbered 14, after V lost 6 bases and J lost 11 bases. The CDR3 spans 14 residues.

The CDR3 DNA reads TGTGCCAGCAGTTACCGCGGCACCTATAATTCACCCCTCCACTTT. It yields the protein CASSYRGTYNSPLHF. The rearrangement uses TRBV6-5 and TRBJ1-6; no firm D call. The V end lost 2 bases, the J end lost 2 bases, and 7 bases lay between the germline ends. The germline CDR1 and CDR2 sequences are MNHEY and SVGAGI. The CDR3 loop spans 15 amino acids.

This chain uses TRBV14 with TRBJ2-1; maybe TRBD2 (6 bases). The V end was cut by 0 bases, the J end by 2 bases, with 8 bases between. The CDR3 consists of 15 residues. Per the germline V gene, CDR1 is SGHDN and CDR2 is FVKESK. CDR3 nucleotides: TGTGCCAGCAGCCAAGACCCGGGAGCCTACAATGAGCAGTTCTTC. This translates into CASSQDPGAYNEQFF.

This clone has only a few counts. This rearrangement joins TRBV5-1 to TRBJ2-1; the D call may be TRBD1 or TRBD2 (5 bases each). V lost 4 bases and J 5 bases, leaving 16 bases between the germline ends. This CDR3 is built from 15 residues. In germline, CDR1 is SGHRS, CDR2 YFSETQ. As DNA, the CDR3 is TGCGCCAGCAGCCGTTTGGGGACCCAGGACAATGAGCAGTTCTTC. Its translation: CASSRLGTQDNEQFF.

This clone was seen just once. The CDR3 sequence is CASSPSANQNTGELFF. The CDR3 DNA follows: TGTGCCAGCAGTCCCTCTGCCAACCAAAACACCGGGGAGCTGTTTTTT. The chain carries TRBV7-8 and TRBJ2-2; D is undetermined. The CDR3 covers 16 residues. The germline V gene encodes CDR1 SGHVS and CDR2 FQNEAQ. V lost 6 bases to trimming and J lost 2 bases, with 16 bases between them.